Listed below are T cell receptor beta chains from one sample, sequenced in a study of cytomegalovirus exposure and HLA in healthy donors. Only in-frame clones appear in the TCRdb table, and some are missing; sequencing was by immunoSEQ multiplex PCR. The table records about 190,000 clones, roughly 79% of them present only once. The sequenced sample consisted of PBMCs. The source of these receptors is a woman aged 18-29 years in good health and CMV-seronegative. Both conserved end residues are part of each CDR3. Fields, in order: V gene, J gene, D gene, CDR3 length, clone size, CDR3 protein, CDR3 DNA. D genes are given only for firm matches. The listing skips clone size in some rows; elsewhere it reads once, few, many or a size class.

v_call: TRBV7-3
j_call: TRBJ2-2
d_call: .
cdr3_length: 14
clone_size: once
cdr3_aa: CASSLRGNTGELFF
cdr3_nt: TGTGCCAGCAGCTTACGGGGGAACACCGGGGAGCTGTTTTTT

v_call: TRBV9
j_call: TRBJ2-1
d_call: .
cdr3_length: 16
clone_size: .
cdr3_aa: CASSPRPRALDNEQFF
cdr3_nt: TGTGCCAGCAGCCCTAGGCCGAGGGCCCTCGACAATGAGCAGTTCTTC

v_call: TRBV5-1
j_call: TRBJ1-4
d_call: TRBD1
cdr3_length: 17
clone_size: few
cdr3_aa: CASSWGTGDATNEKLFF
cdr3_nt: TGCGCCAGCAGCTGGGGGACAGGGGATGCCACTAATGAAAAACTGTTTTTT

v_call: TRBV27
j_call: TRBJ2-2
d_call: .
cdr3_length: 16
clone_size: .
cdr3_aa: CASSFRLGVNTGELFF
cdr3_nt: TGTGCCAGCAGTTTTCGATTAGGGGTTAACACCGGGGAGCTGTTTTTT

v_call: TRBV28
j_call: TRBJ2-7
d_call: TRBD1
cdr3_length: 15
clone_size: .
cdr3_aa: CASSLRDRDVFEQYF
cdr3_nt: TGTGCCAGCAGTTTAAGGGACAGGGACGTTTTCGAGCAGTACTTC

v_call: TRBV25-1
j_call: TRBJ1-6
d_call: .
cdr3_length: 15
clone_size: .
cdr3_aa: CASSESGSGYSPLHF
cdr3_nt: TGTGCCAGCAGTGAATCGGGCAGCGGGTATTCACCCCTCCACTTT

v_call: TRBV27
j_call: TRBJ2-1
d_call: .
cdr3_length: 13
clone_size: .
cdr3_aa: CASSPRVGNEQFF
cdr3_nt: TGTGCCAGCAGTCCCCGGGTAGGCAATGAGCAGTTCTTC

v_call: TRBV6-1
j_call: TRBJ1-5
d_call: TRBD1
cdr3_length: 15
clone_size: .
cdr3_aa: CASSEGTGGSQPQHF
cdr3_nt: TGTGCCAGCAGTGAAGGGACAGGGGGCAGTCAGCCCCAGCATTTT

v_call: TRBV5-1
j_call: TRBJ1-2
d_call: .
cdr3_length: 14
clone_size: .
cdr3_aa: CASSLANSQNGYTF
cdr3_nt: TGCGCCAGCAGCTTGGCCAACAGCCAAAATGGCTACACCTTC

v_call: TRBV19
j_call: TRBJ1-3
d_call: .
cdr3_length: 14
clone_size: .
cdr3_aa: CASSLSRPGNTIYF
cdr3_nt: TGTGCCAGTAGCCTGAGTCGTCCTGGAAACACCATATATTTT

v_call: TRBV28
j_call: TRBJ1-5
d_call: TRBD1
cdr3_length: 14
clone_size: .
cdr3_aa: CASSSDRGHQPQHF
cdr3_nt: TGTGCCAGCAGTTCGGACAGGGGGCACCAGCCCCAGCATTTT

v_call: TRBV4-3
j_call: TRBJ1-2
d_call: TRBD1
cdr3_length: 19
clone_size: .
cdr3_aa: CASSQEGGQGARYDYGYTF
cdr3_nt: TGCGCCAGCAGCCAAGAGGGTGGACAGGGGGCACGGTACGACTATGGCTACACCTTC

v_call: TRBV6-1
j_call: TRBJ2-3
d_call: TRBD2
cdr3_length: 15
clone_size: .
cdr3_aa: CATFGGSSSTDTQYF
cdr3_nt: TGTGCCACCTTCGGGGGGAGTTCTAGCACAGATACGCAGTATTTT

v_call: TRBV5-1
j_call: TRBJ2-7
d_call: TRBD1
cdr3_length: 18
clone_size: .
cdr3_aa: CASSSGTGILPSSYEQYF
cdr3_nt: TGCGCCAGCAGTTCCGGGACAGGAATCCTACCCAGCTCCTACGAGCAGTACTTC

v_call: TRBV11-2
j_call: TRBJ2-1
d_call: .
cdr3_length: 14
clone_size: .
cdr3_aa: CASSLDRGDNEQFF
cdr3_nt: TGTGCCAGCAGCTTAGACAGGGGAGACAATGAGCAGTTCTTC

v_call: TRBV27
j_call: TRBJ2-7
d_call: .
cdr3_length: 14
clone_size: .
cdr3_aa: CASGTRVDSYEQYF
cdr3_nt: TGTGCCAGCGGTACTCGGGTGGACTCCTACGAGCAGTACTTC

v_call: TRBV6-5
j_call: TRBJ2-1
d_call: TRBD2
cdr3_length: 16
clone_size: .
cdr3_aa: CASSYSRMIAGNEQFF
cdr3_nt: TGTGCCAGCAGTTACTCGAGGATGATAGCGGGCAATGAGCAGTTCTTC

v_call: TRBV14
j_call: TRBJ2-1
d_call: TRBD2
cdr3_length: 18
clone_size: .
cdr3_aa: CASSEIPSGRVLVDEQFF
cdr3_nt: TGTGCCAGCAGTGAAATCCCTAGCGGGAGAGTTTTAGTCGATGAGCAGTTCTTC

v_call: TRBV6-1
j_call: TRBJ2-3
d_call: TRBD2
cdr3_length: 13
clone_size: .
cdr3_aa: CASSEGGTDTQYF
cdr3_nt: TGTGCCAGCAGTGAGGGGGGGACAGATACGCAGTATTTT

v_call: TRBV11-3
j_call: TRBJ2-1
d_call: TRBD2
cdr3_length: 15
clone_size: few
cdr3_aa: CASSSGLAGGSEQFF
cdr3_nt: TGTGCCAGCAGCTCTGGACTAGCGGGAGGTAGTGAGCAGTTCTTC

v_call: TRBV5-1
j_call: TRBJ2-4
d_call: .
cdr3_length: 18
clone_size: once
cdr3_aa: CASSGGTASPRAKNIQYF
cdr3_nt: TGCGCCAGCAGCGGCGGGACAGCGAGCCCGAGAGCCAAAAACATTCAGTACTTC

v_call: TRBV28
j_call: TRBJ1-2
d_call: .
cdr3_length: 13
clone_size: .
cdr3_aa: CASSLVQNYGYTF
cdr3_nt: TGTGCCAGCAGTTTAGTGCAGAACTATGGCTACACCTTC